Presented here are 28 T cell receptor beta chains from one specimen sequenced in a study of Ad26.COV2.S vaccination and SARS-CoV-2 variants. Libraries were prepared by immunoSEQ multiplex PCR; TCRdb keeps only in-frame clonotypes and omits some of them. The sample includes fewer than 400,000 clones, 89% seen only once; the top ten take around 1.8%. This sample's treatment: roughly 18 received Ad26.COV2.S at low or high dose, single or two shots; 5 received placebo; per-sample allocation not given. Sampling was done on day 63 after the first vaccine or placebo injection. Sequenced material: peripheral blood, taken in a trial of Ad26.COV2.S vaccine versus placebo. These receptors came from a person between 18 and 59 years old who received the Ad26.COV2.S COVID-19 vaccine or a placebo.

The genes are TRBV11-3 and TRBJ2-2; D is perhaps TRBD2 (5 bases). The V and J ends lost 0 bases and 5 bases respectively, with 10 bases between them. The CDR3 loop spans 15 amino acids. From germline, CDR1 is SGHNT and CDR2 YENEEA. The CDR3 coding sequence is TGTGCCAGCAGCTTAGACCAGAGGGAGACCGGGGAGCTGTTTTTT. Its translation is CASSLDQRETGELFF. The full variable domain, completed using reference TRBV11-3 and TRBJ2-2, is EAGVVQSPRYKIIEKKQPVAFWCNPISGHNTLYWYLQNLGQGPELLIRYENEEAVDDSQLPKDRFSAERLKGVDSTLKIQPAELGDSAVYLCASSLDQRETGELFFGEGSRLTVL.

This chain uses TRBV10-3 with TRBJ2-1, with 7 bases lining up with TRBD1. CDR1 ENHRY and CDR2 SYGVKD come from the germline V gene. V lost 6 bases and J lost 3; bases outside the gene matches: 5. There are 14 residues in the CDR3. The DNA for the CDR3 is TGTGCCATCAGCTCAGGACAGGACTACAATGAGCAGTTCTTC. Protein product: CAISSGQDYNEQFF.

This clone was seen once. The rearrangement joins TRBV11-3 to TRBJ2-1; tentatively, D is TRBD2 (5 bases). Trimming pared 6 bases from V and 6 bases from J, leaving 15 bases between. Looked up from germline, CDR1 is SGHNT and CDR2 is YENEEA. CDR3 size: 14 residues. CDR3 region: CASSSGGSSNEQFF. The CDR3 DNA reads as TGTGCCAGCAGTTCCGGTGGGAGTAGCAATGAGCAGTTCTTC.

This chain links TRBV27 with TRBJ2-7, with 10 bases matching TRBD2. V gave up 8 bases and J gave up 0 bases; unmatched junction bases: 13. The germline V gene has CDR1 MNHEY and CDR2 SMNVEV (reference sequence). The CDR3 consists of 17 residues. The chain's CDR3 is CASSSLAGRTSSYEQYF. CDR3 DNA sequence: TGTGCCAGCTCATCACTAGCGGGAAGAACAAGCTCCTACGAGCAGTACTTC.

The V call is TRBV19, the J call TRBJ2-3; unclear D gene. Germline CDR1 is LNHDA and CDR2 is SQIVND (reference sequence). The CDR3 loop spans 14 amino acids. Trimming cost V 3 bases and J 0 bases, with 7 bases left between them. The CDR3 DNA reads TGTGCCAGTAGTATCTCCCGGAGCACAGATACGCAGTATTTT. Amino acid sequence: CASSISRSTDTQYF.

The V and J genes are TRBV6-4 and TRBJ1-1; the D gene is possibly TRBD1 (5 bases). The CDR3 runs to 14 residues. Trimming took 4 bases from V and 6 from J, leaving 15 bases between them. CDR1 and CDR2 from the germline V gene are MRHNA and SNTAGT. In nucleotides, the CDR3 is TGTGCCAGCAGTGTCGAACTCGGGGCCCCTGAAGCTTTCTTT. Residues: CASSVELGAPEAFF.

This clone is a singleton in its sample. V is TRBV4-2 and J is TRBJ2-3, with 10 bases fitting TRBD2. This CDR3 has 18 residues. The trim removed 0 bases at V and 4 bases at J, leaving 10 bases unmatched. Germline lookup yields CDR1 LGHNA and CDR2 YNFKEQ. DNA of the CDR3: TGTGCCAGCAGCCAAGATCGGGCTAGCGGGAGAACGGCAGATACGCAGTATTTT. Its protein is CASSQDRASGRTADTQYF.

This chain connects TRBV7-9 to TRBJ2-2; maybe TRBD2 (5 bases). V lost 5 bases and J lost 6, with 16 bases in between. Germline V gives CDR1 SEHNR, CDR2 FQNEAQ (reference sequence). The CDR3 contains 15 residues. The CDR3 DNA is TGTGCCAGCAGCACCTCGGGATTCATAGCCGGGGAGCTGTTTTTT. This codes for CASSTSGFIAGELFF. The complete variable domain, with remaining parts taken from reference TRBV7-9 and TRBJ2-2, reads DTGVSQNPRHKITKRGQNVTFRCDPISEHNRLYWYRQTLGQGPEFLTYFQNEAQLEKSRLLSDRFSAERPKGSFSTLEIQRTEQGDSAMYLCASSTSGFIAGELFFGEGSRLTVL.

The chain combines TRBV3-1 (or the pseudogene TRBV3-2) with TRBJ1-5; D gene unclear. The germline V gene encodes CDR1 LGHDT and CDR2 YNNKEL (reference sequence). V lost 0 bases and J 6 bases, leaving 9 bases between the germline ends. The CDR3 loop spans 14 amino acids. The CDR3 DNA reads as TGTGCCAGCAGCCAAGATGGACGGACTCAGCCCCAGCATTTT. Translation: CASSQDGRTQPQHF.

This rearrangement joins TRBV11-2 to TRBJ2-7, with D perhaps TRBD1 or TRBD2 (5 bases each). The CDR3 has 16 amino acids. Trimming shortened V by 5 bases and J by 0 bases, and 17 bases separated the two germline ends. Germline CDR1 and CDR2: SGHAT and FQNNGV. CDR3 bases: TGTGCCAGCAGCAGAACTTGGGACGTTAGCTCCTACGAGCAGTACTTC. This translates into CASSRTWDVSSYEQYF.

The rearrangement uses TRBV4-1 and TRBJ2-7, with TRBD2 matching 9 bases. Germline CDR1 reads MGHRA; CDR2 reads YSYEKL. The CDR3 runs to 15 residues. V gave up 3 bases and J gave up 3 bases; unmatched junction bases: 6. CDR3: CASSHLAGTNYEQYF. The DNA for the CDR3 is TGCGCCAGCAGCCATCTAGCGGGAACGAACTACGAGCAGTACTTC.

V and J are TRBV6-5 and TRBJ2-3; D might be TRBD2 (7 bases). V shed 6 bases and J shed 6 bases, with 19 bases lying between them. Germline V CDR1 and CDR2: MNHEY, SVGAGI. This CDR3 contains 15 residues. CDR3 in DNA: TGTGCCAGCAGACCAGGTGGGGGGGCAATGGATACGCAGTATTTT. Translation: CASRPGGGAMDTQYF.

The J gene is TRBJ2-7, the V gene TRBV9; TRBD2 matches 14 bases. This CDR3 has 16 residues. J gave up 2 bases and V 4 bases, and 5 bases lay outside the gene matches. CDR1 and CDR2 from the germline V gene are SGDLS and YYNGEE. CDR3 region: CASSSGLAGATYEQYF. In nucleotides, the CDR3 is TGTGCCAGCAGCTCGGGACTAGCGGGAGCGACCTACGAGCAGTACTTC. Based on the CDR3 plus reference TRBV9 and TRBJ2-7, the full variable domain is DSGVTQTPKHLITATGQRVTLRCSPRSGDLSVYWYQQSLDQGLQFLIQYYNGEERAKGNILERFSAQQFPDLHSELNLSSLELGDSALYFCASSSGLAGATYEQYFGPGTRLTVT.

The chain combines TRBV28 with TRBJ2-2, with 10 nucleotides matching TRBD1. The V segment lost 6 bases and the J segment 7 bases; nucleotides outside the gene matches: 8. The CDR3 totals 15 residues. Germline loops: CDR1 MDHEN, CDR2 SYDVKM. CDR3 protein: CASSPDRGRFGELFF. Written as DNA, the CDR3 is TGTGCCAGCAGCCCCGACAGGGGGCGTTTCGGGGAGCTGTTTTTT.

The chain is built from TRBV19 and TRBJ1-2; a weak D match, TRBD1 (6 bases). V gave up 2 bases and J gave up 6 bases, with 19 bases separating them. The CDR3 is made up of 16 amino acids. Germline CDR1 reads LNHDA; CDR2 reads SQIVND (reference sequence). The CDR3 here is CASSISTRGAFDGYTF. CDR3 DNA sequence: TGTGCCAGTAGTATATCGACCAGGGGCGCTTTCGATGGCTACACCTTC.

The rearrangement uses TRBV5-6 and TRBJ2-3; 7 bases are a match to TRBD1. Per the germline V gene, CDR1 is SGHDT and CDR2 is YYEEEE. J gave up 2 bases and V 4 bases, and 4 bases lay outside the gene matches. This CDR3 contains 14 residues. CDR3 loop: CASSPGQLTDTQYF. The CDR3 DNA reads as TGTGCCAGCAGCCCGGGACAGCTCACAGATACGCAGTATTTT.

The rearrangement links TRBV28 to TRBJ1-2; D is unresolved. This CDR3 comprises 14 residues. The germline gives CDR1 MDHEN, CDR2 SYDVKM. V gave up 6 bases and J gave up 0 bases, with 11 bases separating them. The chain's CDR3 is CASRSSETNYGYTF. Written as DNA, the CDR3 is TGTGCCAGCAGATCCTCAGAGACTAACTATGGCTACACCTTC.

The chain joins TRBV5-1 to TRBJ2-7; weak D call: TRBD1 (5 bases). CDR1 and CDR2 from the germline V gene are SGHRS and YFSETQ. The CDR3 is 15 amino acids. The V and J ends lost 4 bases and 0 bases respectively, with 14 bases between them. As DNA, the CDR3 is TGCGCCAGCAGCCCCGGCTTAGGGGTCTCCTACGAGCAGTACTTC. Translation: CASSPGLGVSYEQYF.

The chain couples TRBV10-3 to TRBJ2-1, with D perhaps TRBD2 (6 bases). This CDR3 spans 15 amino acids. Germline V gene lookup returns CDR1 ENHRY and CDR2 SYGVKD. The V and J ends lost 3 bases and 5 bases respectively, with 14 bases between them. CDR3 amino acids: CAISERDPSDNEQFF. CDR3 sequence (DNA): TGTGCCATCAGTGAACGGGACCCTAGCGACAATGAGCAGTTCTTC.

This clone was recorded once. This chain joins TRBV5-5 and TRBJ2-4, with D possibly TRBD1 on 6 matching bases. V lost 2 bases and J lost 0, with 15 bases in between. This CDR3 spans 17 amino acids. Germline V lookup: CDR1 SGHKS, CDR2 YYEKEE (reference sequence). The CDR3 reads CASSLESGTLAKNIQYF. The CDR3, as DNA: TGTGCCAGCAGCTTAGAATCCGGGACACTAGCCAAAAACATTCAGTACTTC.

The chain links TRBV21-1 to TRBJ2-2; TRBD1, as called in the table, went unchecked against the DNA. TRBV21-1 counts as a pseudogene. This CDR3 comprises 16 residues. DNA for the CDR3: TGTGCCAGCAGCCCGTTCTATGGACAGAACACCGGGGAGCTGTTTTTT. Protein product: CASSPFYGQNTGELFF.

In this sample, this clone turned up once. This chain connects TRBV4-1 to TRBJ2-3; TRBD2 might be the D (5 bases). Germline V lookup: CDR1 MGHRA, CDR2 YSYEKL. V lost 0 bases to trimming and J lost 4 bases, with 11 bases between them. The CDR3 spans 15 residues. As DNA, the CDR3 is TGCGCCAGCAGCCAAGACGGGATGGGAGCAGATACGCAGTATTTT. This codes for CASSQDGMGADTQYF.

V gene TRBV6-1 combines with J gene TRBJ2-3; D might be TRBD1 (5 bases). Germline lookup yields CDR1 MNHNS and CDR2 SASEGT. V was clipped by 3 bases and J by 4 bases, with 8 bases between them. This CDR3 region has 13 residues. In DNA, the CDR3 is TGTGCCAGCAGTGATCAGGGTCCAGATACGCAGTATTTT. Protein sequence: CASSDQGPDTQYF.

This chain joins TRBV19 and TRBJ2-7, with 10 bases fitting TRBD1. The CDR3 totals 13 residues. In germline, CDR1 is LNHDA, CDR2 SQIVND (reference sequence). With V trimmed by 9 bases and J by 1 base, 3 bases remained unmatched. The CDR3 here is CASGTGVSYEQYF. CDR3 DNA: TGTGCCAGCGGGACAGGGGTATCCTACGAGCAGTACTTC. Variable domain in full (rest from reference TRBV19 and TRBJ2-7): DGGITQSPKYLFRKEGQNVTLSCEQNLNHDAMYWYRQDPGQGLRLIYYSQIVNDFQKGDIAEGYSVSREKKESFPLTVTSAQKNPTAFYLCASGTGVSYEQYFGPGTRLTVT.

The chain is built from TRBV24-1 and TRBJ2-4; D is unclear. Trimming took off 3 bases at V and 2 bases at J, with 4 bases between the two ends. The CDR3 runs to 13 residues. Germline V CDR1 and CDR2: KGHDR, SFDVKD. The CDR3 region is CATSDRSKNIQYF. The CDR3 bases are TGTGCCACCAGTGATAGGTCCAAAAACATTCAGTACTTC.

The rearrangement joins TRBV7-6 to TRBJ2-5; 10 nucleotides agree with TRBD2. Trimming cost V 1 base and J 5 bases; bases outside gene matches: 7. The CDR3 sequence is 16 residues long. Per the germline V gene, CDR1 is SGHVS and CDR2 is FNYEAQ. In nucleotides, the CDR3 is TGTGCCAGCAGCTTAGGAGCGGGAGGGCCCGGGGAGACCCAGTACTTC. Its translation is CASSLGAGGPGETQYF.

This clone was observed a few times. This chain links TRBV7-8 with TRBJ1-1, with D possibly matching TRBD1 (5 bases). CDR1 and CDR2 (germline): SGHVS, FQNEAQ. This CDR3 contains 15 residues. V was cut by 1 base and J by 4 bases, with 13 bases left in between. CDR3 in amino acids: CASSLEQGLGTEAFF. CDR3 bases: TGTGCCAGCAGCTTAGAGCAGGGTTTGGGCACTGAAGCTTTCTTT.

V is TRBV6-5 and J is TRBJ1-3; D not certain. CDR3 length: 14 residues. CDR1 is MNHEY, CDR2 SVGAGI, per germline. V lost 7 bases to trimming and J lost 0 bases, with 10 bases between them. The chain's CDR3 is CASITGISGNTIYF. The CDR3 coding sequence is TGTGCCAGCATTACCGGGATCTCTGGAAACACCATATATTTT.